The 19 T cell receptor beta chains reported below all come from one sample, sequenced in a study of blood T cells in healthy people across ages. Together with a sample-barcoded 5' primer, a J-beta primer mix was included in a second PCR lasting about 7 to 12 cycles. TCRdb recomputed calls from the 5' RACE reads with MiXCR, one row per CDR3 protein. The data show just under 900,000 distinct CDR3 sequences, about 28% seen once. The sequencing input was blood. The receptors originated from a woman at least 80 years old in good health.

In this sample, this clonotype turned up a few times. V and J are TRBV12-3 or TRBV12-4 and TRBJ1-6, with D perhaps TRBD1 (6 bases). Trimming shortened V by 6 bases and J by 5 bases, and 17 bases separated the two germline ends. The CDR3 is 16 residues long. The CDR3 region has the DNA TGTGCCAGCAGCTCCCTGGGGGCATCTAATAATTCACCCCTCCACTTT. Its protein is CASSSLGASNNSPLHF.

This clonotype was counted once. The V and J genes are TRBV4-2 and TRBJ2-3; 12 bases map to TRBD2. The CDR3 has 15 amino acids. V was clipped by 1 base and J by 5 bases; unmatched bases: 1. Germline loops: CDR1 LGHNA, CDR2 YNFKEQ. CDR3 sequence: CASSQGLAGVDTQYF. For the CDR3, the DNA is TGTGCCAGCAGCCAAGGACTAGCGGGAGTAGATACGCAGTATTTT.

This clonotype was observed a few times. The V call is TRBV29-1, the J call TRBJ2-3, with D unclear. This CDR3 has 15 residues. V was pared by 4 bases and J by 0 bases, with 14 bases between. Germline assignment: CDR1 SQVTM and CDR2 ANQGSEA. The CDR3 spells CSVVLAAISTDTQYF. DNA of the CDR3: TGCAGCGTTGTCTTAGCAGCAATTAGCACAGATACGCAGTATTTT.

For this clonotype: The junction does not match germline at one end; this may be a read error. The chain joins TRBV9 to TRBJ2-3; the D call may be TRBD1 or TRBD2 (6 bases each). Looked up from germline, CDR1 is SGDLS and CDR2 is YYNGEE. The CDR3 length is 15 residues. CDR3 coding DNA: TGTCCCAGCAGCCTCCAGGGGACTAGCACAGATACGCAGTATTTT. As protein: CPSSLQGTSTDTQYF.

In this sample, this clonotype turned up many times. This may come from a read error, since a much larger clone is one base off. V is TRBV27 and J is TRBJ2-3; D may be TRBD2 (5 bases). Germline CDR1 reads MNHEY; CDR2 reads SMNVEV (reference sequence). CDR3 length: 15 amino acids. Here the CDR3 reads CASSLYAGVTDTRYF. DNA for the CDR3: TGTGCCAGCAGTTTATATGCGGGTGTCACAGATACGCGGTATTTT.

This clonotype was picked up many times. The V and J genes are TRBV12-3 or TRBV12-4 and TRBJ2-4; D is unclear. The CDR3 extends over 14 amino acids. Trimming took 0 bases from V and 0 from J, leaving 3 bases between them. The CDR3, as DNA: TGTGCCAGCAGTTTAGCCATAGCCAAAAACATTCAGTACTTC. Translation gives CASSLAIAKNIQYF.

For this clonotype: A much bigger clone sits one base away, suggesting this may be a read error. The rearrangement links TRBV7-9 to TRBJ1-2, with 8 positions matching TRBD1. CDR3 length equals 16 residues. Per the germline V gene, CDR1 is SEHNR and CDR2 is FQNEAQ (reference sequence). V lost 5 bases to trimming and J lost 7 bases; unmatched junction nucleotides: 15. The CDR3 nucleotides read TGTGCCAGCAGCCACTTGGGGGGGACAGGAGAACCTGGCTACACCTTC. Translating it yields CASSHLGGTGEPGYTF.

This clonotype occurred a few times. This chain joins TRBV27 and TRBJ1-1; D not resolved. Trimming removed 0 bases at V and 1 base at J, with 12 bases between. CDR3 length: 16 residues. Germline assignment: CDR1 MNHEY and CDR2 SMNVEV (reference sequence). The CDR3 DNA reads as TGTGCCAGCAGTTTATCGGGCGCGTGGAGGAACACTGAAGCTTTCTTT. Its protein product is CASSLSGAWRNTEAFF.

This clonotype was detected ten times or more. The V gene is TRBV20-1, the J gene TRBJ2-1; either TRBD1 or TRBD2 may fit D (5 bases each). V was cut by 1 base and J by 0 bases, with 22 bases left in between. In germline, CDR1 is DFQATT, CDR2 SNEGSKA (reference sequence). The CDR3 spans 19 residues. The CDR3 spells CSARAGLGARRSSYNEQFF. Written as DNA, the CDR3 is TGCAGTGCTAGAGCGGGGCTAGGGGCTAGGCGAAGCTCCTACAATGAGCAGTTCTTC.

Worth noting for this clonotype: A read error may account for a junction end that differs from germline. The rearrangement uses TRBV7-2 and TRBJ2-1; possibly TRBD1 for D (6 bases). CDR1 is SGHTA, CDR2 FQGNSA, per germline. This CDR3 is built from 15 residues. CDR3 nucleotides: TGTGCCAACAGCTTAGAGCAGGGGCACTACAATGAGCAGTTCTTC. Amino acid sequence: CANSLEQGHYNEQFF.

This clonotype was observed a handful of times. This may stem from a read error, because a much larger clone lies one nucleotide away. J is TRBJ2-1 and V is TRBV5-6, with TRBD1 matching 10 bases. In germline, CDR1 is SGHDT, CDR2 YYEEEE. CDR3 length: 15 residues. The V gene end was trimmed by 4 bases and the J gene end by 9 bases; junction bases not matched to a gene: 10. This CDR3 is CASSPTRQGAFEQFF. CDR3 bases: TGTGCCAGCAGCCCAACGAGACAGGGGGCCTTTGAGCAGTTCTTC.

Comments on this clonotype: A much larger clonotype is one base distant, so this may be a read error. V gene TRBV7-2 combines with J gene TRBJ2-3; TRBD2 might be the D (5 bases). This CDR3 has 14 residues. The germline V gene has CDR1 SGHTA and CDR2 FQGNSA. CDR3 region: CASSFTASIDTQYF. As DNA, the CDR3 is TGTGCCAGCAGCTTTACGGCTAGCATAGATACGCAGTATTTT.

The chain links TRBV5-1 to TRBJ1-1, with TRBD1 matching 11 bases. The germline CDR1 and CDR2 sequences are SGHRS and YFSETQ. This CDR3 region has 14 residues. The V gene end was trimmed by 4 bases and the J gene end by 7 bases; junction bases not matched to a gene: 6. CDR3 bases: TGCGCCAGCAGCCTTGGACAGGGGGCGGGTGAAGCTTTCTTT. Translated: CASSLGQGAGEAFF.

The rearrangement joins TRBV20-1 to TRBJ1-1, with D possibly being TRBD1 (6 bases). CDR3 length equals 13 residues. Germline CDR1 DFQATT, CDR2 SNEGSKA (reference sequence). CDR3 DNA sequence: TGCAGCGGAAAGAAACAGGGAGGGACTGAAGCTTTCTTT. Protein: CSGKKQGGTEAFF.

Ten or more counts support this clonotype. The rearrangement uses TRBV7-2 and TRBJ2-5; 13 bases agree with TRBD2. Trimming at V came to 0 bases and at J to 2 bases, leaving 6 bases not matched to a gene. In germline, CDR1 is SGHTA, CDR2 FQGNSA. The CDR3 has 18 residues. The CDR3 nucleotides read TGTGCCAGCAGCTTAGCACTAGCGGGGGGGCCTATTCAAGAGACCCAGTACTTC. Translation gives CASSLALAGGPIQETQYF.

This clonotype was observed at least ten times. The gene calls are TRBV20-1 and TRBJ2-7; 11 nucleotides line up with TRBD2. From germline, CDR1 is DFQATT and CDR2 SNEGSKA (reference sequence). This CDR3 is built from 16 residues. V shed 1 base and J 2 bases; nucleotides not matched to a gene: 7. CDR3 sequence (DNA): TGCAGTGCTAGAGGTAGCGGGGGGGATGGGACCTACGAGCAGTACTTC. The encoded protein is CSARGSGGDGTYEQYF.

This clonotype turned up a few times. Given a much more abundant clone one base away, this may be a read error. This chain links TRBV7-2 with TRBJ1-2; 9 bases are a match to TRBD1. Germline loops: CDR1 SGHTA, CDR2 FQGNSA. This CDR3 spans 14 amino acids. CDR3 sequence reads: CASSGQTGGYGHTF. The CDR3 DNA reads as TGTGCCAGCAGCGGACAGACAGGGGGGTATGGCCACACCTTC.

This clonotype was seen many times. The rearrangement links TRBV9 to TRBJ2-5, with D possibly being TRBD1 or TRBD2 (5 bases each). Matching the DNA end better, TRBJ2-7 makes the J call doubtful. The CDR3 extends over 12 amino acids. The germline gives CDR1 SGDLS, CDR2 YYNGEE. CDR3 amino acids: CASSVEGTEQYF. The CDR3 bases are TGTGCCAGCAGCGTAGAGGGGACCGAGCAGTACTTC.

This clonotype has at least ten counts. This sequence joins TRBV7-6 and TRBJ2-1; D is perhaps TRBD1 (5 bases). Per the germline V gene, CDR1 is SGHVS and CDR2 is FNYEAQ. The CDR3 covers 13 residues. V gave up 1 base and J gave up 9 bases, with 10 bases separating them. The CDR3 DNA reads TGTGCCAGCAGCTTAGGGCAGGGTAGTGAGCAGTTCTTC. Residues: CASSLGQGSEQFF.